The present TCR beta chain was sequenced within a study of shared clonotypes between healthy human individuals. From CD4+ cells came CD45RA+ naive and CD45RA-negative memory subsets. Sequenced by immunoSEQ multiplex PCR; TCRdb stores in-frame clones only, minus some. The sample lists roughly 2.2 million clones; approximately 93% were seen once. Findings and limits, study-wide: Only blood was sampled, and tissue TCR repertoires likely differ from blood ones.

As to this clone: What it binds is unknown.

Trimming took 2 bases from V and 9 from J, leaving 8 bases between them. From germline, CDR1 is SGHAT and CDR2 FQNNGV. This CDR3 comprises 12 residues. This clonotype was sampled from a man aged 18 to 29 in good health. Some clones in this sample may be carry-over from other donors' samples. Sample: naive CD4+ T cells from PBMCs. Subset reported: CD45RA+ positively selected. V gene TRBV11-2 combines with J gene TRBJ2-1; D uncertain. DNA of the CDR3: TGTGCCAGCAGCTTAATCGGCGGTGAGCAGTTCTTC. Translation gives CASSLIGGEQFF. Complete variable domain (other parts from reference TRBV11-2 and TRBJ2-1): EAGVAQSPRYKIIEKRQSVAFWCNPISGHATLYWYQQILGQGPKLLIQFQNNGVVDDSQLPKDRFSAERLKGVDSTLKIQPAKLEDSAVYLCASSLIGGEQFFGPGTRLTVL.